The entry below describes one T cell receptor (beta chain). The data are from a study of siplizumab effects on memory and regulatory T cells. Data came from immunoSEQ multiplex PCR; TCRdb stores just in-frame clones and leaves some out. The data hold some 100,000 clones, with roughly 93% observed a single time. This CDR3 is 14 amino acids long. Per the germline V gene, CDR1 is LNHDA and CDR2 is SQIVND (reference sequence). Trimming pared 4 bases from V and 0 bases from J, leaving 10 bases between. The receptor's source is a human donor in good health. The rearrangement uses TRBV19 and TRBJ2-7; the D call may be TRBD1 or TRBD2 (5 bases each). The sample comprised non-Treg CD4+ T cells sorted from blood. CDR3 DNA: TGTGCCAGTAGTAGTTGGGGGTCCTCCTACGAGCAGTACTTC. Translated: CASSSWGSSYEQYF.